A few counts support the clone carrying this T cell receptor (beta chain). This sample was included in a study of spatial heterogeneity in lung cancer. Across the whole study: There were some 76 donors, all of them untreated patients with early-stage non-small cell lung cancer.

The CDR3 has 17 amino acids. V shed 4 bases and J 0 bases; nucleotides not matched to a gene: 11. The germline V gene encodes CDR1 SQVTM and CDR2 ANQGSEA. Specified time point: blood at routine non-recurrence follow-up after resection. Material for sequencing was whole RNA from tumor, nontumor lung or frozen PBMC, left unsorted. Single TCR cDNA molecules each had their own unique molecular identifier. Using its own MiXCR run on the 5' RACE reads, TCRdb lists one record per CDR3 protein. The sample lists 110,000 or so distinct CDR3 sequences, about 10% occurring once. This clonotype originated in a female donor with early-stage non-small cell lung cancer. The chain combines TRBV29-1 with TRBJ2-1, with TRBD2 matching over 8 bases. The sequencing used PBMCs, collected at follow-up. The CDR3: CSVGASGRVNSYNEQFF. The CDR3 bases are TGCAGCGTTGGGGCAAGCGGGAGAGTAAACTCCTACAATGAGCAGTTCTTC.